This record concerns one T cell receptor (beta chain) sequence. Germline and junction disagree at one end, which may indicate a read error. The germline gives CDR1 SGHAT, CDR2 FQNNGV. The CDR3 is 12 residues long. The template was RNA from unsorted bulk tissue. Donors were chemotherapy-naive, newly diagnosed lung cancer surgical patients in China, August–late 2014. Three rounds of nested PCR, following a modified ARM-PCR protocol, produced the TCRbeta library. MiXCR was run by TCRdb on the multiplex PCR reads, yielding one entry per CDR3 protein. The sample lists 55,000 to 75,000 distinct CDR3 sequences, about three fifths occurring once. This entry is derived from a study of tumor and adjacent non-tumor tissue in lung cancer. On the study more broadly: Aged roughly 31 to 80 years, patients included fewer than 11 men and a handful of women with stage I to III disease. On average, productive TCRbeta reads reached about 4.17 million per sample.

The receptor's source is a man aged 45 to 65 with non-small cell lung cancer. Sequencing was performed on lung tumor tissue. This chain uses TRBV11-2 with TRBJ2-5; the D is unclear. The CDR3 is CTNKENQETQYF. The CDR3 nucleotides read TGCACCAACAAGGAGAATCAAGAGACCCAATACTTC.